Listed below are T cell receptor beta chains from one sample, sequenced in a study of T cells in Graves' hyperthyroidism and ophthalmopathy. In TCRdb, the multiplex PCR reads were re-called with MiXCR into one record per CDR3 protein. The repertoire holds 300,000 to 400,000 distinct CDR3 sequences, with around 13% as singletons. The source material was blood. The receptors were sampled from a woman in her twenties or thirties with Graves' ophthalmopathy. Both conserved end residues are trimmed from each CDR3. D genes are given only for firm matches.

j_call d_call v_call cdr3_aa
TRBJ1-1 TRBD1 TRBV6-2/TRBV6-3 ASSYATTGRYTEAF
TRBJ1-3 NA TRBV7-9 ASSGLISGNTIY
TRBJ1-2 NA TRBV12-3/TRBV12-4 ASSQLIGRRQTNYGYT
TRBJ1-6 TRBD1 TRBV9 ASSVTGTGKWALH
TRBJ1-5 TRBD1 TRBV19 ASSITLDRHQPQH
TRBJ1-2 NA TRBV15 ATSRETGSSGYT
TRBJ1-1 NA TRBV18 ASSPPGDTEAF
TRBJ2-5 NA TRBV11-2 ASSLKRTAKETQY
TRBJ2-1 TRBD2 TRBV20-1 SAMGLGGGLAVYNEQF
TRBJ1-1 NA TRBV3-1 ASSRRGDTEAF
TRBJ2-2 NA TRBV3-1 ASSPQEEAGELF
TRBJ2-1 TRBD1 TRBV7-3 ASSSGQAGRNKQF
TRBJ1-6 NA TRBV7-2 ASSLSIRAGRNSPLH
TRBJ2-1 TRBD2 TRBV7-6 ASSHPPTSGRNNEQF
TRBJ2-6 NA TRBV30 AASRGGSGANVLT
TRBJ1-5 NA TRBV6-1 ASSALGRSQWDQPQH
TRBJ1-1 TRBD1 TRBV7-9 ASSPRQGVGTEAF
TRBJ2-5 NA TRBV27 ASSLGTRSGRQETQY
TRBJ2-1 TRBD2 TRBV4-1 ASRSNSGGSYNEQF
TRBJ2-5 NA TRBV20-1 SAHRAAQETQY
TRBJ1-5 TRBD1 TRBV20-1 SARDGDRGLFQPQH
TRBJ2-1 NA TRBV6-1 ASSSGAYNEQF
TRBJ1-1 NA TRBV5-8 ASSPREIMNTEAF
TRBJ1-2 TRBD1 TRBV28 ASRETGANYT
TRBJ1-3 NA TRBV7-2 ASSSWTEGDTIY
TRBJ1-5 NA TRBV7-8 ASSMGPGLQPQH
TRBJ1-6 TRBD1 TRBV28 ASSPGQGWNSPLH
TRBJ2-3 NA TRBV3-1 ASSQGVVNTDTQY
TRBJ2-1 NA TRBV3-1 ASSQELTTNEQF
TRBJ2-2 NA TRBV30 AWTRLRTGELF
TRBJ2-3 NA TRBV28 ASSFPPGGPFPTDTQY
TRBJ2-1 NA TRBV6-1 ASSDQTERSYNEQF
TRBJ2-1 TRBD2 TRBV10-3 AISRTSGGALIVNEQF
TRBJ2-1 NA TRBV11-1 ASSTPVLTRDYDEQF
TRBJ1-2 TRBD1 TRBV28 ASSLPQGAYGYT
TRBJ2-3 NA TRBV9 AIRTESYSTDTQY
TRBJ2-3 NA TRBV5-1 ASSLDTATQY
TRBJ1-2 NA TRBV28 ASSFVRRWVNYGYT
TRBJ2-1 TRBD1 TRBV7-6 ASSSSSGQGDNEQF
TRBJ2-1 NA TRBV4-1 ASSQDNQGEQF
TRBJ2-1 TRBD2 TRBV6-1 ASSRAGGHNEQF
TRBJ2-6 NA TRBV6-1 ASSETESSGANVLT
TRBJ2-3 NA TRBV2 ASSDPTGRKDTQY
TRBJ1-2 NA TRBV28 ASRNTGTNYGYT
TRBJ2-2 NA TRBV5-5 ASSSPGGELF
TRBJ2-2 NA TRBV12-3/TRBV12-4 ADGVLTGELF
TRBJ2-7 TRBD1 TRBV28 ASRDAGTGTYEQY
TRBJ2-5 TRBD1 TRBV2 ASSGQQGARETQY
TRBJ2-7 NA TRBV7-2 ASSFGTAGEQY
TRBJ2-5 TRBD1 TRBV6-2/TRBV6-3 ASSPRTGGWSVQETQY
TRBJ2-1 NA TRBV19 ASRPGTKGHNEQF
TRBJ1-5 NA TRBV3-1 ASSQGGRSNQPQH
TRBJ2-4 TRBD1 TRBV5-6 ASSIAGTGVQNIQY
TRBJ1-4 TRBD1 TRBV20-1 SARQGAANEKLF
TRBJ1-4 NA TRBV14 ASSQEGLRDNSRKLF